This T cell receptor beta chain was found in a study of response to subunit inactivated influenza vaccine. General study points: It was the authors' suggestion that each seasonal influenza vaccination recruits few new T cells.

The sample holds a few counts of this clonotype. Its antigen is currently unknown. MiXCR was run by TCRdb on the RT-PCR reads, yielding one entry per CDR3 protein. The data contain approximately 500,000 distinct CDR3 sequences, over 10% of them singletons. This CDR3 has 16 residues. Germline values: CDR1 SQVTM, CDR2 ANQGSEA. After removal of 1 base from V and 3 bases from J, the junction contained 12 bases not matched to a gene. This TCR derives from a man in his fifties or sixties who received an inactivated influenza vaccine. The sequencing used PBMCs from blood, collected roughly 46 days after vaccination. The J gene is TRBJ2-7, the V gene TRBV29-1; 7 bases line up with TRBD1. The CDR3 sequence: CSVEGRQGREIYEQYF. The CDR3 DNA reads as TGCAGCGTTGAAGGACGACAGGGACGGGAAATCTACGAGCAGTACTTC.